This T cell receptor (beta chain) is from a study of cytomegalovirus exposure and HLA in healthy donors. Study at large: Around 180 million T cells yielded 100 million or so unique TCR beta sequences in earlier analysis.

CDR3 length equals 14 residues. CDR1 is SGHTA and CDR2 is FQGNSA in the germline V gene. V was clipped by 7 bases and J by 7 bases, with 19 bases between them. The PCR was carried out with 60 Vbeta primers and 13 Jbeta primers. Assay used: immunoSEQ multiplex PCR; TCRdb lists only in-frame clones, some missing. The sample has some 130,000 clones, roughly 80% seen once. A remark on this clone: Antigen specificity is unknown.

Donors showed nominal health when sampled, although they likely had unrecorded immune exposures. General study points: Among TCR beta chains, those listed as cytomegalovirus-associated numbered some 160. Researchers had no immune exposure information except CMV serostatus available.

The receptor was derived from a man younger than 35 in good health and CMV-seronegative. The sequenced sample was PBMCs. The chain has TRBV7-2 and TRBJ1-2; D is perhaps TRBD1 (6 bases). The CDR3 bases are TGTGCCAGCAACATCCGTTACAGGGAAGGTGGCTACACCTTC. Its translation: CASNIRYREGGYTF.